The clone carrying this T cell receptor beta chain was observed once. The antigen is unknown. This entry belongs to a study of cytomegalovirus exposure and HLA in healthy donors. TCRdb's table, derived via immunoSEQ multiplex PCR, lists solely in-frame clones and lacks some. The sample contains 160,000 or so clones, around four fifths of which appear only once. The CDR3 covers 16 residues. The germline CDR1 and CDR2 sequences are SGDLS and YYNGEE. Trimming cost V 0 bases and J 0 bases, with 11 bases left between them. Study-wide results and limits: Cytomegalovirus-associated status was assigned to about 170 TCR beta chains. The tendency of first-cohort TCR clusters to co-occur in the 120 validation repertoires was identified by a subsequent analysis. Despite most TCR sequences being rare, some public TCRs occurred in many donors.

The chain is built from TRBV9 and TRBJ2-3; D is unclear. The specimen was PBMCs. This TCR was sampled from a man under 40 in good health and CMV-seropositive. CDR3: CASSVGVLSSTDTQYF. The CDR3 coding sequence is TGTGCCAGCAGCGTAGGTGTTCTTTCTAGCACAGATACGCAGTATTTT.